This T cell receptor (beta chain) was obtained from a study of early T cells in non-severe SARS-CoV-2 infection (dated by TCRdb to the early 2020s). Describing the broader study: Because TCR sequencing relied on bulk RNA taken from unsorted whole blood, pairing of alpha and beta chains was not possible. Study-wide conclusions, independent of this receptor: VDJdb matching was skewed toward anti-spike CD8 responses and likely underestimated virus-specific expansions by missing private and CD4 specificities.

This clonotype was found many times. There is no known antigen for this receptor. Base qualities were left out, and no much larger clone turns up one base away. The library came from 5' RACE. The sequencing machine was a NextSeq 500. To correct for sequencing error and PCR bias, the TCR library protocol tagged individual cDNA molecules with unique molecular identifiers. Both TCR alpha and beta chains were sequenced, and tight co-correlation was observed between alpha and beta sequence abundances in each sample. Regarding the original processing steps: Decombinator V4 was used to annotate the V gene, J gene and CDR3 of the TCR sequences. Expanded TCRs were defined as changing significantly between any two time points under a Poisson model with p below 0.0001. TCR abundances were normalised to the total number of TCRs sequenced in each sample and reported as counts per million. TRAV1-2 paired with TRAJ12, TRAJ20 or TRAJ33 defined MAIT TCRs, while TRAV10 paired with TRAJ18 defined iNKT TCRs. VDJdb, accessed on 1 November 2021, was searched for TCRs annotated for CMV, EBV and SARS-CoV-2, and TCRs annotated for more than one antigen were excluded. The public reads were reanalyzed by TCRdb: fastp trimming at Q25, MiXCR alignment, in-frame beta chains only. CDR3 protein duplicates are merged, each entry listing the most common genes and DNA. TCRdb, not the authors, supplied the V and J calls. This sample lists 45,000 to 55,000 distinct CDR3 sequences; more than 9% were detected once. The leading ten clones occupy about 9.4% of the sample.

Set within a cohort of healthcare workers in London, UK, this nested case-control study involved weekly PCR testing of nasopharyngeal swabs along with blood sampling. Healthcare workers were recruited between 23 and 31 March 2020, during the week of the UK lockdown, and were followed weekly for up to roughly 15 weeks. Cut back by 2 bases and 4 bases, the V and J ends lie 5 bases apart. From the germline V gene (reference sequence), CDR1 is SEHNR and CDR2 is FQNEAQ. Including the terminal cysteine and phenylalanine, the CDR3 comprises 13 residues. Left in the record is the CDR3 DNA by itself, 39 bases read in frame from the first base.

The specimen sequenced was whole blood. The sequence was collected from an adult who was a healthcare worker with PCR-confirmed SARS-CoV-2 infection or an uninfected control (not recorded which). This sequence uses TRBV7-9 and TRBJ2-2, with an unclear D gene assignment. The CDR3: CASSLLLTGELFF. The sequenced DNA: TGTGCCAGCAGCTTATTGCTCACCGGGGAGCTGTTTTTT. Reference TRBV7-9 and TRBJ2-2 proteins supply the regions before and after the CDR3; the full variable domain is: DTGVSQNPRHKITKRGQNVTFRCDPISEHNRLYWYRQTLGQGPEFLTYFQNEAQLEKSRLLSDRFSAERPKGSFSTLEIQRTEQGDSAMYLCASSLLLTGELFFGEGSRLTVL.